These T cell receptor beta chains were read from a single sample in a study of T-cell reconstitution after alpha-beta-depleted transplantation in children. MiXCR was run by TCRdb on the PCR reads, yielding one entry per CDR3 protein. The table shows roughly 120,000 distinct CDR3 sequences, with about 9.3% occurring only once. The material was PBMCs from the stem cell graft donor, obtained from the stem cell graft. Receptors originate from a human donor who donated a stem cell graft to a child with acute lymphoblastic leukemia. Each CDR3 is given with its conserved first and last residue. The order of the fields is D gene, clone size, V gene, J gene, CDR3 DNA, CDR3 protein. A D gene is named only where the DNA matches it firmly. The size of a clone is reported for some rows only, either as once, few or many, or as a class for expanded clones.

D gene: TRBD1; clone size: many; V gene: TRBV6-1; J gene: TRBJ1-2; CDR3 DNA: TGTGCCAGCTCCTTTATTTTATCCATACAGGGGTTGGCTGGCTACACCTTC; CDR3 protein: CASSFILSIQGLAGYTF
D gene: .; clone size: many; V gene: TRBV5-1; J gene: TRBJ2-1; CDR3 DNA: TGCGCCAGCAACCCGCCCGGCAGGGACGGCAATGAGCAGTTCTTC; CDR3 protein: CASNPPGRDGNEQFF
D gene: .; clone size: many; V gene: TRBV5-1; J gene: TRBJ2-7; CDR3 DNA: TGCGCCAGCAGCTCCGGACAGACCTACGAGCAGTACTTC; CDR3 protein: CASSSGQTYEQYF
D gene: .; clone size: many; V gene: TRBV7-2; J gene: TRBJ2-1; CDR3 DNA: TGTGCCAGCAGCTTAGTGCACGGACCCCAGGGGAATGAGCAGTTCTTC; CDR3 protein: CASSLVHGPQGNEQFF
D gene: .; clone size: .; V gene: TRBV20-1; J gene: TRBJ2-5; CDR3 DNA: TGCAGTGCTAGAGGACAGACGAAAGAGACCCAGTACTTC; CDR3 protein: CSARGQTKETQYF
D gene: .; clone size: .; V gene: TRBV10-2; J gene: TRBJ2-7; CDR3 DNA: TGCGCCAGCAGTGTCGGCAGCCTTAAGTACGAGCAGTACTTC; CDR3 protein: CASSVGSLKYEQYF
D gene: .; clone size: many; V gene: TRBV9; J gene: TRBJ2-1; CDR3 DNA: TGTGCCAGCAAAGCTTACGATAGCTCCTACAATGAGCAGTTCTTC; CDR3 protein: CASKAYDSSYNEQFF
D gene: TRBD1; clone size: many; V gene: TRBV20-1; J gene: TRBJ2-1; CDR3 DNA: TGCAGTGCTAGAGATCGCGGACAGGGGAAGAATGAGCAGTTCTTC; CDR3 protein: CSARDRGQGKNEQFF
D gene: TRBD1; clone size: many; V gene: TRBV28; J gene: TRBJ1-2; CDR3 DNA: TGTGCCAGCTTGGGAGGGCCGGGACAGGGAAGAGGGGGCTACACCTTC; CDR3 protein: CASLGGPGQGRGGYTF
D gene: .; clone size: .; V gene: TRBV28; J gene: TRBJ2-7; CDR3 DNA: TGTGCCAGCAGTATCACAAGGTACGAGCAGTACTTC; CDR3 protein: CASSITRYEQYF
D gene: TRBD1; clone size: many; V gene: TRBV12-3/TRBV12-4; J gene: TRBJ1-4; CDR3 DNA: TGTGCCAGCCAATCATACGACCGGGACAGGGATGAAAAACTGTTTTTT; CDR3 protein: CASQSYDRDRDEKLFF
D gene: .; clone size: many; V gene: TRBV29-1; J gene: TRBJ2-2; CDR3 DNA: TGCAGCGCCGAAGCTAGGGCCGGGGAGCTGTTTTTT; CDR3 protein: CSAEARAGELFF
D gene: TRBD2; clone size: many; V gene: TRBV20-1; J gene: TRBJ2-5; CDR3 DNA: TGCAGTGCTAGAGGGGGGGAGCGGGGCGCATGGAAAGAGACCCAGTACTTC; CDR3 protein: CSARGGERGAWKETQYF
D gene: .; clone size: many; V gene: TRBV5-1; J gene: TRBJ1-4; CDR3 DNA: TGCGCCAGCAGCCGCGAACGATCAACTAATGAAAAACTGTTTTTT; CDR3 protein: CASSRERSTNEKLFF
D gene: TRBD1; clone size: .; V gene: TRBV30; J gene: TRBJ1-2; CDR3 DNA: TGTGCCTGGAGTCCCGACAGGGTCTATGGCTACACCTTC; CDR3 protein: CAWSPDRVYGYTF
D gene: .; clone size: many; V gene: TRBV2; J gene: TRBJ2-2; CDR3 DNA: TGTGCCAGCAGGCAGAACACCGGGGAGCTGTTTTTT; CDR3 protein: CASRQNTGELFF
D gene: TRBD2; clone size: many; V gene: TRBV20-1; J gene: TRBJ2-3; CDR3 DNA: TGCAGTGCTAGAGAAAGATTAGCGGGTCGCACAGATACGCAGTATTTT; CDR3 protein: CSARERLAGRTDTQYF
D gene: TRBD1; clone size: many; V gene: TRBV29-1; J gene: TRBJ2-3; CDR3 DNA: TGCAGCGTCGCCGAGACAGGGGGCCTCACAGATACGCAGTATTTT; CDR3 protein: CSVAETGGLTDTQYF
D gene: TRBD1; clone size: many; V gene: TRBV7-9; J gene: TRBJ1-1; CDR3 DNA: TGTGCCAGCGGAGAGCAGGGGGCCTACACTGAAGCTTTCTTT; CDR3 protein: CASGEQGAYTEAFF
D gene: TRBD2; clone size: many; V gene: TRBV5-1; J gene: TRBJ2-3; CDR3 DNA: TGCGCCAGCAGCTTAGTAGCGGGTAGCCGGACAGATACGCAGTATTTT; CDR3 protein: CASSLVAGSRTDTQYF
D gene: .; clone size: .; V gene: TRBV7-2; J gene: TRBJ1-2; CDR3 DNA: TGTGCCAGCAGCTCGGGATTGGGTTACGATGGCTACACCTTC; CDR3 protein: CASSSGLGYDGYTF
D gene: TRBD1; clone size: many; V gene: TRBV29-1; J gene: TRBJ2-7; CDR3 DNA: TGCAGCGTTACCAGGGGGAACGAGCAGTACTTC; CDR3 protein: CSVTRGNEQYF